This T cell receptor (beta chain) was sequenced during a study of blood T cell repertoires in COVID-19. Study in general: The samples span acute and convalescent COVID-19 from the United States, Italy and Spain.

Clones were read by immunoSEQ multiplex PCR, and TCRdb kept only the in-frame ones, dropping some. In the table there are about 150,000 clones, roughly nine tenths of which are singletons. Germline-derived CDR1 and CDR2 are MRHNA and SNTAGT. V gave up 0 bases and J gave up 5 bases; unmatched junction bases: 1. The CDR3 totals 14 residues. V is TRBV6-4 and J is TRBJ2-3, with TRBD1 matching 8 bases. This sequence originates from a man aged 45-65 years with acute or convalescent COVID-19. What was sequenced was peripheral blood. This chain's CDR3 is CASSDSGQEDTQYF. CDR3 in DNA: TGTGCCAGCAGTGACTCGGGACAGGAAGATACGCAGTATTTT.